A single count supports the clone carrying this TCR beta chain. Its antigen is undetermined. Treatment specified: approximately 11-day PBMC culture with coronavirus spike peptide pools or control peptides (ViraFEST assay). There are 13 residues in the CDR3. Germline V gene data show CDR1 as SGHTS and CDR2 as YDEGEE. V was clipped by 4 bases and J by 8 bases; unmatched bases: 6. An Oncomine TCR Beta short-read assay was used to sequence the DNA from cultured CD4+ T cells. In TCRdb, the PCR reads were re-called with MiXCR into one record per CDR3 protein. The table lists around 1,900 distinct CDR3 sequences, about 59% of them singletons, with approximately 85% in the top ten. This sample was taken from a study of vaccination and CD4 T cells after COVID-19.

The source of this sequence is a human donor who had recovered from COVID-19. The sample in question was CD4+ T cells from blood, cultured in vitro, obtained after SARS-CoV-2 vaccination. The V gene is TRBV5-8, the J gene TRBJ2-3, with 8 positions matching TRBD1. The CDR3 DNA reads TGTGCCAGCAGCCTGGACAGGGCGGCTACGCAGTATTTT. Its protein is CASSLDRAATQYF.